There are a few counts of the clone carrying this T cell receptor (beta chain). This sample is drawn from a study of glioma-infiltrating T cells after dendritic cell vaccination. For the study at large: Glioblastoma patients came from Phase I and II dendritic cell vaccination trials. Autologous tumor lysate was loaded overnight onto monocyte-derived dendritic cells grown less than 8 days with IL-4 and GM-CSF.

CDR1 is SGDLS and CDR2 is YYNGEE in the germline V gene. This CDR3 is built from 14 residues. The V end lost 0 bases, the J end lost 2 bases, and 9 bases lay between the germline ends. Patients had residual fresh-frozen tumor tissue and more than two years of survival data. Input was approximately 2 ug genomic DNA, or all available if less. TCRdb keeps only in-frame clones here, not all; method: immunoSEQ multiplex PCR. The data contain around 62,000 clones, approximately 85% of them singletons. V is TRBV9 and J is TRBJ2-7; a weak D match, TRBD2 (7 bases). The source is a human donor with glioblastoma. The sequencing used blood, collected before dendritic cell vaccination. The CDR3 loop reads CASSVAGGPYEQYF. The CDR3 region has the DNA TGTGCCAGCAGCGTAGCGGGGGGCCCCTACGAGCAGTACTTC. The full variable domain, in which reference TRBV9 and TRBJ2-7 provide the parts outside the CDR3, is DSGVTQTPKHLITATGQRVTLRCSPRSGDLSVYWYQQSLDQGLQFLIQYYNGEERAKGNILERFSAQQFPDLHSELNLSSLELGDSALYFCASSVAGGPYEQYFGPGTRLTVT.